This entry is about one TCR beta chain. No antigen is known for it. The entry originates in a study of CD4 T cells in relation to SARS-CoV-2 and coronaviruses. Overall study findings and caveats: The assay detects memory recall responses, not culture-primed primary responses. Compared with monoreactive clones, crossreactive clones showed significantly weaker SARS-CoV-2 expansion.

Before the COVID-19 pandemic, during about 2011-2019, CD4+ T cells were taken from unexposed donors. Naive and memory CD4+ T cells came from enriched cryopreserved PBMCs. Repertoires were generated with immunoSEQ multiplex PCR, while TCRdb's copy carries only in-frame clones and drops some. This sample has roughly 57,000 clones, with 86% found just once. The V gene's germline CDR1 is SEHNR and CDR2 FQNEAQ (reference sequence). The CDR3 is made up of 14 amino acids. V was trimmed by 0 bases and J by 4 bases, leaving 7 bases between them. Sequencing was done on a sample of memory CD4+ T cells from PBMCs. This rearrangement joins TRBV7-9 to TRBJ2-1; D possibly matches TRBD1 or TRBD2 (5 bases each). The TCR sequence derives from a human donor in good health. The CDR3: CASSLAGAYNEQFF. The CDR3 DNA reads TGTGCCAGCAGCTTAGCCGGGGCGTACAATGAGCAGTTCTTC.